This T cell receptor (beta chain) was sequenced in a study of cytomegalovirus exposure and HLA in healthy donors. PCR used 60 Vbeta primers and 13 Jbeta primers. Using immunoSEQ multiplex PCR, the repertoire was profiled, and TCRdb retains in-frame clones only, with some absent. The sample gives about 110,000 clones, roughly 75% of which show up once; about 2.5% is in the top ten. Germline V gene sequence: CDR1 MGHRA, CDR2 YSYEKL. The CDR3 has 16 amino acids. The junction had 14 bases not matched to a gene; V was cut back by 4 bases and J by 6 bases. Concerning this clone itself: Its matching antigen is unknown.

Study findings and constraints: Later analysis identified a missense DCLRE1C variant that was linked to TCR beta V- and J-gene trimming. Most subjects had HLA-A and HLA-B alleles reportedly predicted accurately by TCR beta sequences.

The specimen was PBMCs. The chain links TRBV4-1 to TRBJ1-2; 7 nucleotides match TRBD1. This clonotype was obtained from a man aged 40-50 years in good health and CMV-seronegative. CDR3 loop: CASSPEGRRGPHGYTF. CDR3 coding DNA: TGCGCCAGCAGCCCCGAGGGCAGGAGGGGGCCCCATGGCTACACCTTC.